The 17 T cell receptor beta chains below were found in one sample sequenced in a study of T cells in Graves' hyperthyroidism and ophthalmopathy. What was amplified from RNA transcripts were TCR beta CDR3 regions. Initially, a first-round RT-PCR of the TCR CDR3 employed the HTBI primer set. From the multiplex PCR reads, TCRdb called clonotypes with MiXCR, one entry per CDR3 protein. Of just under 750,000 distinct CDR3 sequences detected, approximately 36% appear once; the ten largest clones hold around 30%. Source material: blood. The source of these receptors is a middle-aged woman with Graves' hyperthyroidism.

The chain has TRBV7-9 and TRBJ2-7, with D tentatively TRBD1 (5 bases). This CDR3 is built from 16 residues. CDR1 SEHNR and CDR2 FQNEAQ come from the germline V gene (reference sequence). V was cut by 4 bases and J by 3 bases, with 19 bases left in between. The CDR3 sequence is CASSSIKGSPLYEQYF. The CDR3 nucleotides are TGTGCCAGCAGCTCGATTAAGGGGTCTCCCCTCTACGAGCAGTACTTC.

This clonotype was counted many times. This chain joins TRBV9 and TRBJ1-1; weak D call: TRBD1 (5 bases). The CDR3 has 14 residues. The V gene's germline CDR1 is SGDLS and CDR2 YYNGEE. V lost 3 bases and J lost 1, with 10 bases in between. Written as DNA, the CDR3 is TGTGCCAGCAGCGCCGGGACCACGAACACTGAAGCTTTCTTT. This translates into CASSAGTTNTEAFF.

The chain carries TRBV6-5 and TRBJ1-5; TRBD1 aligns across 7 bases. Germline V gene sequence: CDR1 MNHEY, CDR2 SVGAGI. The CDR3 has 16 amino acids. J lost 0 bases, V lost 0 bases, and 2 bases had no gene match. The CDR3 is CASSYSGTDSNQPQHF. CDR3 sequence (DNA): TGTGCCAGCAGTTACTCCGGGACAGATAGCAATCAGCCCCAGCATTTT.

The chain recombines TRBV18 with TRBJ2-3; no definite D call. The V gene's germline CDR1 is KGHSH and CDR2 LQKENI. CDR3 length equals 12 residues. V was pared by 6 bases and J by 3 bases, with 7 bases between. CDR3 nucleotides: TGTGCCAGCTCCGCAGAAACAGATACGCAGTATTTT. This sequence encodes CASSAETDTQYF.

The chain links TRBV2 to TRBJ2-3; maybe TRBD1 (5 bases). CDR1 and CDR2 (germline): SNHLY, FYNNEI. Trimming pared 5 bases from V and 0 bases from J, leaving 9 bases between. The CDR3 is made up of 14 amino acids. The CDR3 coding sequence is TGTGCCAGCAGTAAACAGGAGAGCACAGATACGCAGTATTTT. Translated: CASSKQESTDTQYF.

This clonotype was seen ten or more times. This chain uses TRBV20-1 with TRBJ1-4, with D uncertain. Looked up from germline, CDR1 is DFQATT and CDR2 is SNEGSKA (reference sequence). The CDR3 has 17 amino acids. Trimming stripped 3 bases from V and 0 bases from J, with 17 bases between. The CDR3 bases are TGCAGTGCTAGGGCCCCTTTCGACCACGCAACTAATGAAAAACTGTTTTTT. Protein sequence: CSARAPFDHATNEKLFF.

CDR3 sequence: CASTPGTVAYEQYF. The CDR3 region has the DNA TGTGCCAGCACCCCCGGGACGGTAGCCTACGAGCAGTACTTC. The rearrangement joins TRBV7-3 to TRBJ2-7; D possibly uses TRBD1 or TRBD2 (5 bases each). CDR3 length: 14 residues. Germline loops: CDR1 SGHTA, CDR2 FQGTGA. Trimming took off 7 bases at V and 2 bases at J, with 15 bases between the two ends.

As concerns this clonotype: A much more abundant neighbour one base away suggests this may be a read error. Here the CDR3 omits its conserved ending phenylalanine or tryptophan, so a read error is the likely source. The rearrangement links TRBV10-3 to TRBJ1-1; D not certain. The V end was cut by 0 bases, the J end by 7 bases, with 6 bases between. Germline V gene sequence: CDR1 ENHRY, CDR2 SYGVKD. The CDR3 sequence is 12 residues long. CDR3 sequence reads: CAISESFGEAFS. The CDR3 region has the DNA TGTGCCATCAGTGAGTCGTTTGGTGAAGCTTTCTCT.

The V and J genes are TRBV7-9 and TRBJ2-5; 11 nucleotides line up with TRBD1. This CDR3 is 15 amino acids long. Unmatched junction bases numbered 7, after V lost 6 bases and J lost 4 bases. CDR1 and CDR2 from the germline V gene are SEHNR and FQNEAQ (reference sequence). The CDR3 DNA reads TGTGCCAGCAGTCGACGGGACAGGGGGTCAGAGACCCAGTACTTC. Translating gives CASSRRDRGSETQYF.

In the case of this clonotype: This may be a read error, as it is one base from a much larger clone. Because the CDR3 is missing its conserved closing phenylalanine or tryptophan, this is likely a read error. This sequence joins TRBV7-9 and TRBJ1-3; tentatively, D is TRBD1 (5 bases). V was pared by 1 base and J by 2 bases, with 12 bases between. The germline gives CDR1 SEHNR, CDR2 FQNEAQ (reference sequence). This CDR3 is 16 amino acids long. CDR3: CASSLVEGLAGNTIYS. The CDR3 DNA sequence: TGTGCCAGCAGCTTAGTGGAGGGGCTAGCTGGAAACACCATATATTCT.

J is TRBJ2-3 and V is TRBV9, with D perhaps matching TRBD1 or TRBD2 (5 bases each). The germline V gene encodes CDR1 SGDLS and CDR2 YYNGEE. CDR3 length: 15 amino acids. Between the trimmed V and J ends, which lost 0 bases and 0 bases, there was a span of 8 bases. CDR3: CASSVGDLSTDTQYF. CDR3 nucleotide sequence: TGTGCCAGCAGCGTAGGGGACCTCAGCACAGATACGCAGTATTTT.

V gene TRBV7-9 combines with J gene TRBJ1-5, with D tentatively TRBD1 (5 bases). This CDR3 region has 14 residues. V lost 5 bases to trimming and J lost 7 bases, with 15 bases between them. Germline V gene data show CDR1 as SEHNR and CDR2 as FQNEAQ (reference sequence). The CDR3 loop reads CASSLLGVGQPQHF. The CDR3 DNA reads as TGTGCCAGCAGCCTATTAGGGGTTGGGCAGCCCCAGCATTTT.

The chain is built from TRBV11-2 and TRBJ2-3; TRBD2 agrees at 12 bases. Germline V lookup: CDR1 SGHAT, CDR2 FQNNGV. This CDR3 spans 16 amino acids. Unmatched junction bases numbered 6, after V lost 5 bases and J lost 3 bases. In DNA form, the CDR3 reads TGTGCCAGCAGCCCATCTAGCGGGGGGGCGACAGATACGCAGTATTTT. It codes for CASSPSSGGATDTQYF.

This clonotype was detected ten times or more. The rearrangement uses TRBV19 and TRBJ1-1; 9 nucleotides agree with TRBD1. There are 15 residues in the CDR3. The V gene's germline CDR1 is LNHDA and CDR2 SQIVND (reference sequence). V gave up 10 bases and J gave up 0 bases; unmatched junction bases: 9. The CDR3 region is CATTYRGLMNTEAFF. CDR3 sequence (DNA): TGTGCCACGACGTACAGGGGGCTTATGAACACTGAAGCTTTCTTT.

This clonotype has ten or more counts. The chain has TRBV10-1 and TRBJ1-5; D not certain. In germline, CDR1 is WNHNN, CDR2 SYGVQD (reference sequence). Trimming took off 3 bases at V and 3 bases at J, with 6 bases between the two ends. This CDR3 region has 13 residues. CDR3 residues: CASSDTNNQPQHF. CDR3 bases: TGCGCCAGCAGTGATACTAACAATCAGCCCCAGCATTTT.

This clonotype showed up just a few times. The chain combines TRBV3-2 with TRBJ1-5. TRBV3-2 is assigned pseudogene status. The CDR3 is 14 residues long. Here the CDR3 reads CASSQDVQNQPQHF. CDR3 nucleotides: TGTGCCAGCAGCCAAGACGTCCAAAATCAGCCCCAGCATTTT.

V usage is TRBV9 and J usage is TRBJ1-4; TRBD1 is a possible D gene (5 bases). This CDR3 comprises 15 residues. Germline V lookup: CDR1 SGDLS, CDR2 YYNGEE. Trimming removed 3 bases at V and 3 bases at J, with 12 bases between. The CDR3 DNA reads as TGTGCCAGCAGCGAGCGGCAGGGCTCTAATGAAAAACTGTTTTTT. Its protein is CASSERQGSNEKLFF.